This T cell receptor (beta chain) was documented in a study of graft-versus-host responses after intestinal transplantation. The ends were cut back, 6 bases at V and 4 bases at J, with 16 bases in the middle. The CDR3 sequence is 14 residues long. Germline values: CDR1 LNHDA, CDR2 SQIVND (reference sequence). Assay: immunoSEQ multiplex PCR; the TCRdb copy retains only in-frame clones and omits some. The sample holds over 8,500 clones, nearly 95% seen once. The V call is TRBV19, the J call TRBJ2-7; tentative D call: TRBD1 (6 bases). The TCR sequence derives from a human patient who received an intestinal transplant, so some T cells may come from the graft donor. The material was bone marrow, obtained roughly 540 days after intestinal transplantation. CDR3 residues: CASSLGHPAYEQYF. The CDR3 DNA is TGTGCCAGTAGCCTGGGACACCCCGCGTACGAGCAGTACTTC.